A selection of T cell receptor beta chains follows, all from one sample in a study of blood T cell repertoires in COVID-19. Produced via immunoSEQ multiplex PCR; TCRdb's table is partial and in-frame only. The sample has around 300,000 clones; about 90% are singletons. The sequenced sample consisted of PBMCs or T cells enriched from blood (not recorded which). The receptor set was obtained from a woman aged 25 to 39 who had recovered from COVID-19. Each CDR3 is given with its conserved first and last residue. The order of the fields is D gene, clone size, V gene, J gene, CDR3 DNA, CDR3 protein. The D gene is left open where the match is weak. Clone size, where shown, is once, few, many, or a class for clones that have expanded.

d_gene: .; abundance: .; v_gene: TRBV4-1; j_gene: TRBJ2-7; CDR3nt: TGCGCCAGCAGCCTATACCCCAGGGAAATCTCCTACGAGCAGTACTTC; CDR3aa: CASSLYPREISYEQYF
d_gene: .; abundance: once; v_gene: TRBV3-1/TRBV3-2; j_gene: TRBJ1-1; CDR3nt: TGTGCCAGCAGCCAAGGTAGCGACATGAACACTGAAGCTTTCTTT; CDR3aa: CASSQGSDMNTEAFF
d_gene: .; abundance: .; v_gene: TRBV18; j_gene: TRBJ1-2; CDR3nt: TGTGCCAGCTCACCGGGGGCGCGGTATGGCTACACCTTC; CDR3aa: CASSPGARYGYTF
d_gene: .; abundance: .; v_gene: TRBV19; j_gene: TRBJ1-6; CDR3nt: TGTGCCAGTACCACCGGGGTTGCTAATTCACCCCTCCACTTT; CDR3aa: CASTTGVANSPLHF
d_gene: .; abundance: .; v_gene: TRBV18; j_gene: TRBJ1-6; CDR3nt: TGTGCCAGCTCACCCATGGGGCCTTATAATTCACCCCTCCACTTT; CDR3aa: CASSPMGPYNSPLHF
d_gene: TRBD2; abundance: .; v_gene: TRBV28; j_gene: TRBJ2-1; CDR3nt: TGTGCCAGCAGTCCCCCGGGAGGTAGGTTACTGGAGCAGTTCTTC; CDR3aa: CASSPPGGRLLEQFF
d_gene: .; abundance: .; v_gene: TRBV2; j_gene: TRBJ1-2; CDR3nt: TGTGCCAGCAGGACAGGTAGTTCTTATGGCTACACCTTC; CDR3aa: CASRTGSSYGYTF
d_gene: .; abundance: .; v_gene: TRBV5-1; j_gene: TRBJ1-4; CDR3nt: TGCGCCAGCAGCTTGGGTCAGGGGAATGAAAAACTGTTTTTT; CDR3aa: CASSLGQGNEKLFF
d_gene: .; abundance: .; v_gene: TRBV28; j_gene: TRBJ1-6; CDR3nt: TGTGCCAGCAGTCGACAGGATTGGGATAATTCACCCCTCCACTTT; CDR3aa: CASSRQDWDNSPLHF
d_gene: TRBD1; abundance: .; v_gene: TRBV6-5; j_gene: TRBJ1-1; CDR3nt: TGTGCCACTACCAGGGGGCGCGTCGGGAACACTGAAGCTTTCTTT; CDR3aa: CATTRGRVGNTEAFF
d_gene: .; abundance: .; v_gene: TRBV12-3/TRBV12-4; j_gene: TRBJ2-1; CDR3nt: TGTGCCAGCAGTCCGGACTTATACAATGAGCAGTTCTTC; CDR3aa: CASSPDLYNEQFF
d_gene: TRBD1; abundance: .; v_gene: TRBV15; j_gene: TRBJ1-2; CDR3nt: TGTGCCACCAGCAGAGGGCCGGGACAGGGGAATGGCTACACCTTC; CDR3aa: CATSRGPGQGNGYTF
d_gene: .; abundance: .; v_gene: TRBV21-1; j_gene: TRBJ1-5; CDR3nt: TGTGCCAGCAGCCCCTCGACAGGGGGAAGCAATCAGCCCCAGCATTTT; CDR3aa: CASSPSTGGSNQPQHF
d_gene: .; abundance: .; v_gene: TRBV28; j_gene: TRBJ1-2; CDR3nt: TGTGCCAGCAGCAGAATCTGGGGCAGAACCAACTATGGCTACACCTTC; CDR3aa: CASSRIWGRTNYGYTF
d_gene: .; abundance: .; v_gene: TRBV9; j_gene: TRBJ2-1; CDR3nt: TGTGCCAGCAGCGTAGGATACCGGGGGTCCCTTTACAATGAGCAGTTCTTC; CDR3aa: CASSVGYRGSLYNEQFF
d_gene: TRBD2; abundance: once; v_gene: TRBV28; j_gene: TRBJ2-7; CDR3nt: TGTGCCAGCAGTTCCCTAGCGGTGAACTCCTACGAGCAGTACTTC; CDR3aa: CASSSLAVNSYEQYF
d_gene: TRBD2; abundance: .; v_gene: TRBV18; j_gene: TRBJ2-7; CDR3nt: TGTGCCAGCTCACCAGCGGGAGCCTACGAGCAGTACTTC; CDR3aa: CASSPAGAYEQYF
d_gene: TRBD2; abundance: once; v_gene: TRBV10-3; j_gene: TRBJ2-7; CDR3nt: TGTGCCATCAGTGAGCCTTCCCTGGGAGGGAGCCCCTCTGGGGAGCAGTACTTC; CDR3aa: CAISEPSLGGSPSGEQYF
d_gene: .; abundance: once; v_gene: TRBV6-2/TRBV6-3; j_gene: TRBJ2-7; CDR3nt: TGTGCCAGCAGTTACGACTCGGCATCGGACGAGCAGTACTTC; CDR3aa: CASSYDSASDEQYF
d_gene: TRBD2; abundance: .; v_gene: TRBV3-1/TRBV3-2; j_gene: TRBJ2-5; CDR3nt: TGTGCCACAAGACTAGCGGGCCAAGAGACCCAGTACTTC; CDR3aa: CATRLAGQETQYF
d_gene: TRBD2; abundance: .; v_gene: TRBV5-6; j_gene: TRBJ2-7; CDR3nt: TGTGCCAGCAGCCAAAACGGACTAGCTCGACACGAGCAGTACTTC; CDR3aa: CASSQNGLARHEQYF
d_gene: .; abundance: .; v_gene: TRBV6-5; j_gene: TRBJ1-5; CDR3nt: TGTGCCAGCAGTCGGGGACGGGGAGGACAGCCCCAGCATTTT; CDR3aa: CASSRGRGGQPQHF
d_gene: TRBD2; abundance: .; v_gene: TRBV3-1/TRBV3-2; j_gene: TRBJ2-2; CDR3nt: TGTGCCAGCAGCCAAGATTTCGCCCGGGAGGGCCCGGGCGGGGAGCTGTTTTTT; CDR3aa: CASSQDFAREGPGGELFF
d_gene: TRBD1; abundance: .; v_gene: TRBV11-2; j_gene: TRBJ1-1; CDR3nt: TGTGCCAGCAGCTTATTAGGGGGCATGGACACTGAAGCTTTCTTT; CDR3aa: CASSLLGGMDTEAFF
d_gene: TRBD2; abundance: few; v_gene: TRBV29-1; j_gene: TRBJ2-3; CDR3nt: TGCAGCGACGGAGGACTAGCGGTGACGGGAGATACGCAGTATTTT; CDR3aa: CSDGGLAVTGDTQYF
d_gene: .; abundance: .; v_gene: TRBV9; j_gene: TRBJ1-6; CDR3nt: TGTGCCAGCAGCGCCTCGGGACACCTGAGCTCCTATAATTCACCCCTCCACTTT; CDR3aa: CASSASGHLSSYNSPLHF
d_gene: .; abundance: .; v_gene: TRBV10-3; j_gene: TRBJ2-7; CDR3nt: TGTGCCACCCAAAGGCCGGGTGAACTCTACGAGCAGTACTTC; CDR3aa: CATQRPGELYEQYF
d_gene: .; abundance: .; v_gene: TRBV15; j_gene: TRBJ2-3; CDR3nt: TGTGCCACCAGCACCCGACTCGGGGGCACAGATACGCAGTATTTT; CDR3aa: CATSTRLGGTDTQYF
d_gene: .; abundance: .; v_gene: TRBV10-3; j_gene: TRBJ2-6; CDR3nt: TGTGCCATCAGTGAGTCGACTCGGGGATCTGGGGCCAACGTCCTGACTTTC; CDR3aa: CAISESTRGSGANVLTF
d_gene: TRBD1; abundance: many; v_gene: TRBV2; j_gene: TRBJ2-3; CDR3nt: TGTGCCAGCAGAGCAGGGGGCGGTAGCACAGATACGCAGTATTTT; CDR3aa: CASRAGGGSTDTQYF
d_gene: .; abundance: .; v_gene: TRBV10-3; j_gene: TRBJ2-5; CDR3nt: TGTGCCATCAGTGATTCGGCGCCAGGAACCCAGTACTTC; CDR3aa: CAISDSAPGTQYF
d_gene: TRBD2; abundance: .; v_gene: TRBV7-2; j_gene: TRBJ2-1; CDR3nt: TGTGCCAGCAGCTTAGGTGCGGGACTAGCGGGATATGAGCAGTTCTTC; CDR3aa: CASSLGAGLAGYEQFF
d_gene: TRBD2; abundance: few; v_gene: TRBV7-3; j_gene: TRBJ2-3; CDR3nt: TGTGCCAGCAGCTTATTATCAGGCGGGGGACCAGATACGCAGTATTTT; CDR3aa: CASSLLSGGGPDTQYF
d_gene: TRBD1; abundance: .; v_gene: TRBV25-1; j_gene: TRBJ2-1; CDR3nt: TGTGCCAGCAGTGACCACCGGGACAGGGTCTGGAATGAGCAGTTCTTC; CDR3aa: CASSDHRDRVWNEQFF
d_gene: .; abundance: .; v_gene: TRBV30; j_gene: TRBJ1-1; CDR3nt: TGTGCCTGGGTCTTTGGGGGCTGGAACACTGAAGCTTTCTTT; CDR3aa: CAWVFGGWNTEAFF
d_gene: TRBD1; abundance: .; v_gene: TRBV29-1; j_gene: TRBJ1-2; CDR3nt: TGCAGCGTTCACAGGGGTGGCTATGGCTATACCTTC; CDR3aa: CSVHRGGYGYTF
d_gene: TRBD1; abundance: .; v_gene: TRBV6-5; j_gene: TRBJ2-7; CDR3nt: TGTGCCGTCCGGACAGGGAGCTACGAGCAGTACTTC; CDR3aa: CAVRTGSYEQYF
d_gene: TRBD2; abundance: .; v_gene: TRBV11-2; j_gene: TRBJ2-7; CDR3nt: TGTGCCAGCAGCTTATCCCTAGCGGGGGCCTACGAGCAGTACTTC; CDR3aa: CASSLSLAGAYEQYF
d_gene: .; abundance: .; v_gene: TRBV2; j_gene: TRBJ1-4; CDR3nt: TGTGCCAGCAGTGAAGGCGGGACAACTAATGAAAAACTGTTTTTT; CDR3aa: CASSEGGTTNEKLFF
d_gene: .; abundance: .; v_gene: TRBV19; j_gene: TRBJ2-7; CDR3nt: TGTGCCAGTAGTAGGGTCGCGGGGGCAGGAGGTTTCTACGAGCAGTACTTC; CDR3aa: CASSRVAGAGGFYEQYF
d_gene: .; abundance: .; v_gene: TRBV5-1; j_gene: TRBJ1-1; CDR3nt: TGCGCCAGCAGCTTGATGGCTAGCACTGAAGCTTTCTTT; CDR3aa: CASSLMASTEAFF
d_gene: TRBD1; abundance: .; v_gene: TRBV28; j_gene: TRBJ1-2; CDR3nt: TGTGCCAGCAGGATATCCGGGACAGGAGGGGACTATGGCTACACCTTC; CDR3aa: CASRISGTGGDYGYTF
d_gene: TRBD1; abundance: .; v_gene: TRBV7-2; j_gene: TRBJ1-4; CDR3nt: TGTGCCAGCAGCTTACAAGGCAGGGGGTATGAAAAACTGTTTTTT; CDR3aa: CASSLQGRGYEKLFF
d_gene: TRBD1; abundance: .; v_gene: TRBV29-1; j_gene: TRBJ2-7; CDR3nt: TGCAGCGCTGAGGGACAGGGGTCCGGCGAGCAGTACTTC; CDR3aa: CSAEGQGSGEQYF